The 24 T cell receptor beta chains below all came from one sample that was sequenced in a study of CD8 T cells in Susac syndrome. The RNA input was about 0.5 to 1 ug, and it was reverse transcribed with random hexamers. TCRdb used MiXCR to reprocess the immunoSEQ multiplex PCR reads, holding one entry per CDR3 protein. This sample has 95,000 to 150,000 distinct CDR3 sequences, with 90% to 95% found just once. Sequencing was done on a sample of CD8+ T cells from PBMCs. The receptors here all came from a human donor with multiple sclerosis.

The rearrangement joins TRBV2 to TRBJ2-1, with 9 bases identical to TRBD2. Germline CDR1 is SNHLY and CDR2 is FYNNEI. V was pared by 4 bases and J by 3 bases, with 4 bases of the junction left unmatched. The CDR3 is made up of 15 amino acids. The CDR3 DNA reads TGTGCCAGCAGTGGGGGACTAGCCTACTACAATGAGCAGTTCTTC. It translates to CASSGGLAYYNEQFF.

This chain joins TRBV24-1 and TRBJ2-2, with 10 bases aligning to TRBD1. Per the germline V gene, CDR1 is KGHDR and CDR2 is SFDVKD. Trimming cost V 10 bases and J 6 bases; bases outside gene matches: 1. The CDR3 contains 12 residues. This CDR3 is CATGTGAGELFF. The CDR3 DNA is TGTGCCACAGGGACAGGGGCCGGGGAGCTGTTTTTT.

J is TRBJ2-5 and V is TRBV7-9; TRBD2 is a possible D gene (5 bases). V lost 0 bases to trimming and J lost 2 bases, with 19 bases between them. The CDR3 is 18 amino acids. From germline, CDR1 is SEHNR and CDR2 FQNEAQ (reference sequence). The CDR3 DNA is TGTGCCAGCAGCTTAGCAAATTTAACTAGATCCGGACAAGAGACCCAGTACTTC. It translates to CASSLANLTRSGQETQYF.

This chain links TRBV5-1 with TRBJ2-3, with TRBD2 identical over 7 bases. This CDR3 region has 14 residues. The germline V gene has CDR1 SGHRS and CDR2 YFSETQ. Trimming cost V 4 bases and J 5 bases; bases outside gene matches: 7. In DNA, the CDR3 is TGCGCCAGCAGCCGGGGGAGGGGTGAAGATACGCAGTATTTT. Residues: CASSRGRGEDTQYF.

The CDR3 DNA reads TGTGCCAGCAGCAAGTACGCGGGGGCCCTGACCGGGGAGCTGTTTTTT. Encoded protein: CASSKYAGALTGELFF. The chain couples TRBV6-1 to TRBJ2-2; D perhaps matches TRBD2 (7 bases). This CDR3 has 16 amino acids. V lost 6 bases and J lost 5, with 19 bases in between. Germline loops: CDR1 MNHNS, CDR2 SASEGT.

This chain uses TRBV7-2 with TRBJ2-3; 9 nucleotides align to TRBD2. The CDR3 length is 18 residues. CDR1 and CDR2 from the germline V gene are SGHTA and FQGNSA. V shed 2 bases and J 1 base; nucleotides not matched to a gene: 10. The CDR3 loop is CASSLRLAGIAGTDTQYF. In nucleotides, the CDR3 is TGTGCCAGCAGCTTACGGCTAGCGGGGATTGCAGGCACAGATACGCAGTATTTT.

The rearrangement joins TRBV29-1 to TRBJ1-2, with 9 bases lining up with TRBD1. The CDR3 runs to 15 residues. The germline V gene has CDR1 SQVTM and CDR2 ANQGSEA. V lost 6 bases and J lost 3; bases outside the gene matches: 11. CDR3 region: CSVPLPQGADYGYTF. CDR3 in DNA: TGCAGCGTGCCTCTCCCACAGGGGGCCGACTATGGCTACACCTTC.

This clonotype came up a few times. Written as DNA, the CDR3 is TGTGCCAGCAGCCTTGGCGGGTTCCCGCAGTACTTC. Residues: CASSLGGFPQYF. This chain uses TRBV9 with TRBJ2-7; possible D gene TRBD2, 5 bases. The CDR3 spans 12 residues. Germline assignment: CDR1 SGDLS and CDR2 YYNGEE. The V and J ends lost 4 bases and 9 bases respectively, with 14 bases between them.

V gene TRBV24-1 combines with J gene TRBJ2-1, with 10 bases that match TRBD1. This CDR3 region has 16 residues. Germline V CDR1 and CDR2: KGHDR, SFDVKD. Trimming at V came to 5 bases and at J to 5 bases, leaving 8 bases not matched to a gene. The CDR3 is CATSGLRGTGDNEQFF. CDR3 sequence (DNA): TGTGCCACCAGTGGCCTCCGCGGGACAGGGGACAATGAGCAGTTCTTC.

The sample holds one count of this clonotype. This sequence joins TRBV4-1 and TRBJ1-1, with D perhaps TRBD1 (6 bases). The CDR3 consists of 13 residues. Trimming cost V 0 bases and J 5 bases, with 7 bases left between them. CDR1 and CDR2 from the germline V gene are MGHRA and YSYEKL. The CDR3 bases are TGCGCCAGCAGCCAAGATAGGGGGACTGAAGCTTTCTTT. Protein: CASSQDRGTEAFF.

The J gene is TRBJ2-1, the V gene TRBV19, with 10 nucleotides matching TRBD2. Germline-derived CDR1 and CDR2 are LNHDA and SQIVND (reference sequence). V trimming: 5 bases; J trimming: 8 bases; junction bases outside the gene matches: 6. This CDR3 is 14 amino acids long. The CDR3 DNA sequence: TGTGCCAGTAGTTCCAGCGGGAGGGTTTATGAGCAGTTCTTC. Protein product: CASSSSGRVYEQFF.

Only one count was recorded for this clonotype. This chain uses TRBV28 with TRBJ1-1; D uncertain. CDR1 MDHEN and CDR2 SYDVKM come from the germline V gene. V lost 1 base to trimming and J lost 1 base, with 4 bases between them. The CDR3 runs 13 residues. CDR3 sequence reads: CASSLFGNTEAFF. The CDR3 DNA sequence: TGTGCCAGCAGTTTATTTGGGAACACTGAAGCTTTCTTT.

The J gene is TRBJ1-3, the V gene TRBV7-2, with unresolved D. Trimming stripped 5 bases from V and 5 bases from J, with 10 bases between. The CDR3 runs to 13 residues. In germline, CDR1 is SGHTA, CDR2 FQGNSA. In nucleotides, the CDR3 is TGTGCCAGCAGCCAATTACAGAGAAACACCATATATTTT. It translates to CASSQLQRNTIYF. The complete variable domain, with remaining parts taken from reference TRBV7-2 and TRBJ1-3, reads GAGVSQSPSNKVTEKGKDVELRCDPISGHTALYWYRQSLGQGLEFLIYFQGNSAPDKSGLPSDRFSAERTGGSVSTLTIQRTQQEDSAVYLCASSQLQRNTIYFGEGSWLTVV.

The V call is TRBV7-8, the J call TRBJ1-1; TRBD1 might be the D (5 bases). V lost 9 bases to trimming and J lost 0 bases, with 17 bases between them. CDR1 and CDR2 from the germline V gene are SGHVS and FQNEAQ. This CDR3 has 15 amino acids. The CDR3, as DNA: TGTGCCAGTTCGTGGAGGGGTACGGTGAACACTGAAGCTTTCTTT. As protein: CASSWRGTVNTEAFF.

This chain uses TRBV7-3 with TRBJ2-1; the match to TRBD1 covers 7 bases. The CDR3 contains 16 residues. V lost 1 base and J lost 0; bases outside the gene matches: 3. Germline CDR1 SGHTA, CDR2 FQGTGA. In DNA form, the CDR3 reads TGTGCCAGCAGCTTAAAGGGGGCAGTCTCCTACAATGAGCAGTTCTTC. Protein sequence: CASSLKGAVSYNEQFF.

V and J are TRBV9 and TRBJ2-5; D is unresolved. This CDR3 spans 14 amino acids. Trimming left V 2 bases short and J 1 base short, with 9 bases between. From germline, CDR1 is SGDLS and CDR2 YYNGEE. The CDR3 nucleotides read TGTGCCAGCAGCGTTTCGGAAGCCCAAGAGACCCAGTACTTC. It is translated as CASSVSEAQETQYF.

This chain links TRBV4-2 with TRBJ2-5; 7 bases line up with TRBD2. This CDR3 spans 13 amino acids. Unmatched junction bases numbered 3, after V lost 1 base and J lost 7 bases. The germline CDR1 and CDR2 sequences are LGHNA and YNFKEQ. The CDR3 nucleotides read TGTGCCAGCAGCCAAGGCGGGGGTTGGACCCAGTACTTC. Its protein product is CASSQGGGWTQYF.

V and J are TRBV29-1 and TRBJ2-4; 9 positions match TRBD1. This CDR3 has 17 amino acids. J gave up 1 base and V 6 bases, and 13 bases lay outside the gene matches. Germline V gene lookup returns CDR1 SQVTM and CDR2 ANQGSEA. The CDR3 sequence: CSVDRTGDRGAKNIQYF. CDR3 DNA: TGCAGCGTCGACCGGACAGGGGACCGCGGCGCCAAAAACATTCAGTACTTC.

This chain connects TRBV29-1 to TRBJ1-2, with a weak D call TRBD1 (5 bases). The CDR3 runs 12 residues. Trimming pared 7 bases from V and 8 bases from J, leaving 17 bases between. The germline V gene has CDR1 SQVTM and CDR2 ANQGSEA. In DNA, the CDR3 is TGCAGCGCCCCGGGGACTCCCGGCGGCTACACCTTC. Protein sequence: CSAPGTPGGYTF.

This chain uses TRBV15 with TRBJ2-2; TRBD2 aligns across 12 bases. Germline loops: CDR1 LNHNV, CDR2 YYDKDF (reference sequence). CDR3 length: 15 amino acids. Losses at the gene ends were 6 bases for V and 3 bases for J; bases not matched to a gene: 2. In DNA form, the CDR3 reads TGTGCCACCAGTAGACTAGCGGGGGACACCGGGGAGCTGTTTTTT. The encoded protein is CATSRLAGDTGELFF.

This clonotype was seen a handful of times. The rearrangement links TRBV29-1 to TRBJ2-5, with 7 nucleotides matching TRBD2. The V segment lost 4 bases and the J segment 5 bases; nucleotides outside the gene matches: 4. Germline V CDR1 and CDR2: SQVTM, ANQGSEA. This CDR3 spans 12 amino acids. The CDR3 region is CSVVGGEETQYF. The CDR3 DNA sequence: TGCAGCGTTGTGGGGGGGGAGGAGACCCAGTACTTC.

Here the CDR3 reads CASSVAGRRTDTQYF. CDR3 nucleotide sequence: TGTGCCAGCAGCGTAGCCGGCAGGCGCACAGATACGCAGTATTTT. The chain employs TRBV9 and TRBJ2-3; no firm D call. The germline V gene has CDR1 SGDLS and CDR2 YYNGEE. The CDR3 consists of 15 residues. The V end lost 0 bases, the J end lost 1 base, and 9 bases lay between the germline ends.

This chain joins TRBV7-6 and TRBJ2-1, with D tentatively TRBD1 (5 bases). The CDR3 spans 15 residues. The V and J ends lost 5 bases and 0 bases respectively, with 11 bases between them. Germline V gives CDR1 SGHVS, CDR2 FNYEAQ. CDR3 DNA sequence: TGTGCCAGCAGCCCGACAGCGAGCTCCTACAATGAGCAGTTCTTC. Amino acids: CASSPTASSYNEQFF.

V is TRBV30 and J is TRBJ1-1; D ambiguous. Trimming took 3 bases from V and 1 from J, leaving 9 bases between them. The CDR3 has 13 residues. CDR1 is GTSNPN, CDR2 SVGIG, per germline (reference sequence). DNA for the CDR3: TGTGCCTGGAGGGTGTCAGGGAACACTGAAGCTTTCTTT. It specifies CAWRVSGNTEAFF.